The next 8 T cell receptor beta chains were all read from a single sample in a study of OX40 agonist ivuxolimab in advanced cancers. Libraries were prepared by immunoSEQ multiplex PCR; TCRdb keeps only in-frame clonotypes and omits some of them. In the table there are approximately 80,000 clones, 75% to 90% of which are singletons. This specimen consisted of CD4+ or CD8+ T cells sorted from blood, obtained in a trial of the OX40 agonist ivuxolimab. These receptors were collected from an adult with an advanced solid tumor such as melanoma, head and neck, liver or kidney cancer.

This CDR3 reads CASSRRDRGVTDTQYF. Here the CDR3 DNA reads TGTGCCAGCAGCCGAAGGGACAGGGGAGTCACAGATACGCAGTATTTT. The chain links TRBV5-6 to TRBJ2-3; TRBD1 aligns across 10 bases. CDR1 and CDR2 (germline): SGHDT, YYEEEE. The CDR3 is 16 residues long. The V gene end was trimmed by 4 bases and the J gene end by 2 bases; junction bases not matched to a gene: 7.

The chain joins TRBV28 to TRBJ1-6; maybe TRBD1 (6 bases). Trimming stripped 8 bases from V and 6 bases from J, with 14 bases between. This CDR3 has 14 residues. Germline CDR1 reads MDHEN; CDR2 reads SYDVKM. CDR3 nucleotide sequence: TGTGCCAGCTGGGGGCAGGGTATTAATTCACCCCTCCACTTT. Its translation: CASWGQGINSPLHF.

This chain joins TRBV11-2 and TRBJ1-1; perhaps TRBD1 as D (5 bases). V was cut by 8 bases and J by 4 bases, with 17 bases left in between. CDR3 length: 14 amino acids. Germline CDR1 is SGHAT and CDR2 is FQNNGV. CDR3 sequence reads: CASLWGRTGTEAFF. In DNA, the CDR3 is TGTGCCAGCCTCTGGGGGAGGACGGGCACTGAAGCTTTCTTT.

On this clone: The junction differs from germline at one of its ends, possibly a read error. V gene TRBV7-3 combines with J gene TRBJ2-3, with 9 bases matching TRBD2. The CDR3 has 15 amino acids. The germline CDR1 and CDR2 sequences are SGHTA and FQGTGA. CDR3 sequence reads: CASSVTSGPLDTQYF. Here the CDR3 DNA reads TGTGCCAGCAGCGTAACTAGCGGGCCCTTAGATACGCAGTATTTT.

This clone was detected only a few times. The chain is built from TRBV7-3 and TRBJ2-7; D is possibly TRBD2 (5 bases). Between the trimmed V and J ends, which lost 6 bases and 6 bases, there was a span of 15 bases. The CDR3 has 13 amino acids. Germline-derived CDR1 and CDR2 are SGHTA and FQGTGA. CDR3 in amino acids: CASRYTRDTEQYF. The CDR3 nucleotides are TGTGCCAGCAGATACACGAGGGATACCGAGCAGTACTTC.

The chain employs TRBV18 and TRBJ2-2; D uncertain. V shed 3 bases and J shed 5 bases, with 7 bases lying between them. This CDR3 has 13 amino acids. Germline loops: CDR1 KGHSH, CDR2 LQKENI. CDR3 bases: TGTGCCAGCTCACCTCTAAGTACCGGGGAGCTGTTTTTT. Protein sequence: CASSPLSTGELFF.

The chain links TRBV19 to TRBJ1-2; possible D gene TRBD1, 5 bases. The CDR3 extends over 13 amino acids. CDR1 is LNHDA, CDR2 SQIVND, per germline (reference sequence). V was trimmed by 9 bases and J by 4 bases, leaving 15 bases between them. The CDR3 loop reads CASRGEVLYGYTF. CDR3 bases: TGTGCCAGCAGAGGGGAGGTCCTCTATGGCTACACCTTC.

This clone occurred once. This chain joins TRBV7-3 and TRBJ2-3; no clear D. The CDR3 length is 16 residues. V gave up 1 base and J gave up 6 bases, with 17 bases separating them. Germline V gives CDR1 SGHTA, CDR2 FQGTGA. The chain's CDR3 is CASSLRPDSTPDTQYF. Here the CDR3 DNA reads TGTGCCAGCAGCTTAAGGCCGGATAGTACCCCCGATACGCAGTATTTT.